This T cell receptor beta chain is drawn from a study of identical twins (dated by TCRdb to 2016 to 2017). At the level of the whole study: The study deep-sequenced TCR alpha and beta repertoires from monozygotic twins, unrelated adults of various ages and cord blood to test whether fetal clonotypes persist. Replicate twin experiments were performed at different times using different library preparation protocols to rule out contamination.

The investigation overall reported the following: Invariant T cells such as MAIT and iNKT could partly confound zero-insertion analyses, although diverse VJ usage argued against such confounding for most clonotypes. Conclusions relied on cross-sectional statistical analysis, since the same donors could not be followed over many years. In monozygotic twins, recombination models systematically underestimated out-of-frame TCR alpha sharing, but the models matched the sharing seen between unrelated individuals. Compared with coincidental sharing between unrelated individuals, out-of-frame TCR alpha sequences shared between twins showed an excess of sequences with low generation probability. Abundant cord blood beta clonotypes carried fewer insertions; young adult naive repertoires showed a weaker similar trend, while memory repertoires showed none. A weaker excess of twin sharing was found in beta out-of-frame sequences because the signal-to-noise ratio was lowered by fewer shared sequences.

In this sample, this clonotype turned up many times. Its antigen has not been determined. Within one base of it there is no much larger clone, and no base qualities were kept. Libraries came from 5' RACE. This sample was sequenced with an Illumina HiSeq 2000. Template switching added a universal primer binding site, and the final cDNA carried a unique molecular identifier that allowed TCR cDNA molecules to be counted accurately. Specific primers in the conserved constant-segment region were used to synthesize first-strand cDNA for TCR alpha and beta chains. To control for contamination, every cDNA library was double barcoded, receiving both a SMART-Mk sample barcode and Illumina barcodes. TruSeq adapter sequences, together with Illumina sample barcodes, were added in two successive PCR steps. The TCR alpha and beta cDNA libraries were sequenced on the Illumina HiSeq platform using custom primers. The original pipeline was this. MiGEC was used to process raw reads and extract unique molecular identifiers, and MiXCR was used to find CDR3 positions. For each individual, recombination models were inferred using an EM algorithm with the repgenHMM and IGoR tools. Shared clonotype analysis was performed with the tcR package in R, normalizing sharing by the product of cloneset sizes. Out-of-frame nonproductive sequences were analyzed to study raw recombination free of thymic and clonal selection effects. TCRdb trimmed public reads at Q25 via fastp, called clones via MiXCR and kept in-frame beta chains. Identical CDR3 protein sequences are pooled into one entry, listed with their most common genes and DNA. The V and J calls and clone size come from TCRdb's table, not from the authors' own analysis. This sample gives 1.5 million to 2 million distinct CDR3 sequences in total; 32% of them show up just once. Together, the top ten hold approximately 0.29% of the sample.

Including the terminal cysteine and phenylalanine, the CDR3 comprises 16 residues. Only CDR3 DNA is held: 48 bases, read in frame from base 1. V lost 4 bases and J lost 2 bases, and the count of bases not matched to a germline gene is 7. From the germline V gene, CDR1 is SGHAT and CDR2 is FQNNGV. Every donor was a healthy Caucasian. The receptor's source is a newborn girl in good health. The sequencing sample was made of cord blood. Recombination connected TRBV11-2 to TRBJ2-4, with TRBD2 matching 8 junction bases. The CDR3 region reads CASSSATGGPKNIQYF. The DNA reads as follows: TGTGCCAGCAGCTCAGCGACGGGGGGGCCCAAAAACATTCAGTACTTC.